This note documents a single T cell receptor beta chain sequence. Its antigen remains unknown. CD4+ cells were split into CD45RA+ naive and CD45RA-negative memory subsets. This sample is drawn from a study of shared clonotypes between healthy human individuals. Study-wide results and caveats: Apart from blood, nothing was sampled; tissue repertoires likely differ. Sharing of clonotypes among donors was expected to vary with sequencing depth.

Sequenced by immunoSEQ multiplex PCR; TCRdb stores in-frame clones only, minus some. Of over a million clones in the sample, approximately 80% were seen once. CDR3 length: 13 amino acids. Germline CDR1 is MDHEN and CDR2 is SYDVKM. V lost 8 bases to trimming and J lost 6 bases, with 13 bases between them. The sample comprised memory CD4+ T cells from PBMCs. Subset specified: CD45RA-negative fraction. The receptor's source is a man between 18 and 35 years old in good health. Some clones in this sample may be carry-over from other donors' samples. The chain recombines TRBV28 with TRBJ1-4, with D perhaps matching TRBD1 (5 bases). The CDR3 loop reads CASRRDADEKLFF. CDR3 DNA: TGTGCCAGCCGCCGGGACGCAGATGAAAAACTGTTTTTT.